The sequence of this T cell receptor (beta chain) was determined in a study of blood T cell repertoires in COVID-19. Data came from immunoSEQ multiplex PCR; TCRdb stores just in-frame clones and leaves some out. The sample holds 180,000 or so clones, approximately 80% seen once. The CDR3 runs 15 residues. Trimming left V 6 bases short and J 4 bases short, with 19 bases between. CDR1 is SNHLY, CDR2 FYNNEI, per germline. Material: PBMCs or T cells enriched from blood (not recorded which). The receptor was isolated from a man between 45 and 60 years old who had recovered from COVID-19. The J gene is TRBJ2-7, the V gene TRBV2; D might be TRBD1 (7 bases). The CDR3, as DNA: TGTGCCAGCAGGGAGGGGGCGCCGGAGAAATACGAGCAGTACTTC. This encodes CASREGAPEKYEQYF.